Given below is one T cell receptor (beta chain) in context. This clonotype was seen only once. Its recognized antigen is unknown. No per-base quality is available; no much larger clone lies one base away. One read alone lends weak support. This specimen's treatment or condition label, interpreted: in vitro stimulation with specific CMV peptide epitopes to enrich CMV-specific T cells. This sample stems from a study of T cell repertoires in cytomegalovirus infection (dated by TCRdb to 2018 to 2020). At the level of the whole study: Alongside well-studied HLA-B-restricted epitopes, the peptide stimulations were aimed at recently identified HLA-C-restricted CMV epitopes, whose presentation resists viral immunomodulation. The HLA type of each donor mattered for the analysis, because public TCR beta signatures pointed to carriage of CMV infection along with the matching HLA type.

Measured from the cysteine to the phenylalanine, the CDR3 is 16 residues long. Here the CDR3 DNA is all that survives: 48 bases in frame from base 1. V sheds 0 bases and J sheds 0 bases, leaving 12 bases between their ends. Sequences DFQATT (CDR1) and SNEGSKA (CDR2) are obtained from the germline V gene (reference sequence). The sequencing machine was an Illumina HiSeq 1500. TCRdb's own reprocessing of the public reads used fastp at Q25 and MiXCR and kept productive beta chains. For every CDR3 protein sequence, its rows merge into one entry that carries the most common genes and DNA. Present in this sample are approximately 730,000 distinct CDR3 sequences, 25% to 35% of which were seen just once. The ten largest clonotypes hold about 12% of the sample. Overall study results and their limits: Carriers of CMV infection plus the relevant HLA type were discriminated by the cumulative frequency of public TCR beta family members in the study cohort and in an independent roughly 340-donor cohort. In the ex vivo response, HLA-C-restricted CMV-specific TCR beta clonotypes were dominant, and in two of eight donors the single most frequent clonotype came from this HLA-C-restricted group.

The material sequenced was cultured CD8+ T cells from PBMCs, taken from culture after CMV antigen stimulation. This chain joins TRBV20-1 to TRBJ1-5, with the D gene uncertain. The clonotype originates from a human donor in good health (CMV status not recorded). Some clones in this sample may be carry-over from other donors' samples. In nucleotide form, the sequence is TGCAGTGCTAGAGACGGTTGGCAGGCTAGCAATCAGCCCCAGCATTTT. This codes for CSARDGWQASNQPQHF.